This paragraph covers one T cell receptor beta chain sequence. RNA transcripts served as the template for amplifying TCR beta CDR3 regions. An initial round of RT-PCR targeting the TCR CDR3 relied on the HTBI primer set. From the multiplex PCR reads, TCRdb called clonotypes with MiXCR, one entry per CDR3 protein. The table shows 500,000 or so distinct CDR3 sequences, with approximately 17% occurring only once. The data derive from a study of T cells in Graves' hyperthyroidism and ophthalmopathy. Germline V gene sequence: CDR1 SQVTM, CDR2 ANQGSEA. V lost 2 bases, J lost 1 base, and 6 bases lay in between. The length of the CDR3 is 12 residues.

This chain connects TRBV29-1 to TRBJ2-7; no clear D. Input material: blood. This receptor was obtained from a woman under 30 with Graves' ophthalmopathy. The CDR3 here is CSVELESYEQYF. The CDR3 bases are TGCAGCGTTGAACTAGAATCCTACGAGCAGTACTTC.